This T cell receptor beta chain came from a study of blood T cell repertoires in COVID-19. Trimming took 0 bases from V and 0 from J, leaving 8 bases between them. This CDR3 spans 16 amino acids. Germline V gives CDR1 LGHDT, CDR2 YNNKEL (reference sequence). TCRdb keeps only in-frame clones here, not all; method: immunoSEQ multiplex PCR. The table has 140,000 or so clones, approximately 79% seen once. The sequencing input was peripheral blood. This chain joins TRBV3-1 (or the pseudogene TRBV3-2) and TRBJ2-2; D is possibly TRBD1 (6 bases). The source is a man aged 50-60 years with active or convalescent COVID-19. CDR3 loop: CASSQDPGANTGELFF. The CDR3, as DNA: TGTGCCAGCAGCCAAGACCCAGGGGCGAACACCGGGGAGCTGTTTTTT.